These 28 T cell receptor beta chains came from one sample sequenced in a study of OX40 agonist ivuxolimab in advanced cancers. Produced via immunoSEQ multiplex PCR; TCRdb's table is partial and in-frame only. Of more than 100,000 clones in the sample, just over 90% were seen once. The starting material was CD4+ or CD8+ T cells sorted from blood, obtained in a trial of the OX40 agonist ivuxolimab. Receptor source: an adult with an advanced solid tumor such as melanoma, head and neck, liver or kidney cancer.

This clone has just a few counts. CDR3 nucleotides: TGTGCCAGCAGTGAACAGGAGAACACTGAAGCTTTCTTT. This translates into CASSEQENTEAFF. The rearrangement joins TRBV6-1 to TRBJ1-1; no clear D. The germline CDR1 and CDR2 sequences are MNHNS and SASEGT. V lost 2 bases and J 1 base, leaving 5 bases between the germline ends. This CDR3 is built from 13 residues.

The V gene is TRBV9, the J gene TRBJ1-1; D is perhaps TRBD1 (5 bases). V lost 0 bases and J lost 0, with 9 bases in between. Germline assignment: CDR1 SGDLS and CDR2 YYNGEE. The CDR3 spans 15 residues. The CDR3 spells CASSVVGGLNTEAFF. In DNA form, the CDR3 reads TGTGCCAGCAGCGTAGTGGGGGGTCTGAACACTGAAGCTTTCTTT.

The chain recombines TRBV11-1 with TRBJ2-7; 11 nucleotides line up with TRBD2. Germline-derived CDR1 and CDR2 are SGHAT and FQDESV (reference sequence). V lost 5 bases to trimming and J lost 3 bases; unmatched junction nucleotides: 9. CDR3 length: 16 amino acids. CDR3 in amino acids: CASSAYLAGGIYEQYF. For the CDR3, the DNA is TGTGCCAGCAGCGCATACCTAGCGGGAGGCATCTACGAGCAGTACTTC.

V usage is TRBV7-8 and J usage is TRBJ1-2; perhaps TRBD1 as D (6 bases). CDR1 is SGHVS and CDR2 is FQNEAQ in the germline V gene. This CDR3 spans 15 amino acids. V was shortened by 5 bases and J by 2 bases, with 15 bases between the two germline ends. As DNA, the CDR3 is TGTGCCAGCAGCCCTACCCCGACAGGCAACTATGGCTACACCTTC. Amino acids: CASSPTPTGNYGYTF.

The rearrangement links TRBV28 to TRBJ2-5, with 7 bases identical to TRBD1. V was clipped by 6 bases and J by 5 bases; unmatched bases: 12. CDR1 and CDR2 (germline): MDHEN, SYDVKM. The length of the CDR3 is 15 residues. The CDR3 here is CASSPRQGPFETQYF. The CDR3 bases are TGTGCCAGCAGCCCCAGACAGGGTCCGTTCGAGACCCAGTACTTC.

This clone has a handful of counts. The V gene is TRBV6-6, the J gene TRBJ1-5; a weak D match, TRBD1 (5 bases). The CDR3 consists of 12 residues. Germline V gene sequence: CDR1 MNHNY, CDR2 SVGAGI (reference sequence). Trimming removed 8 bases at V and 7 bases at J, with 12 bases between. CDR3 sequence: CASCREGQPQHF. CDR3 nucleotides: TGTGCCAGCTGCAGGGAAGGACAGCCCCAGCATTTT.

The genes are TRBV9 and TRBJ1-2; the D is unclear. Germline V gives CDR1 SGDLS, CDR2 YYNGEE. V was shortened by 0 bases and J by 4 bases, with 16 bases between the two germline ends. The CDR3 is made up of 16 amino acids. The CDR3 DNA sequence: TGTGCCAGCAGCGTAGAACGGGCAGATTCTTCCTATGGCTACACCTTC. This translates into CASSVERADSSYGYTF.

The chain couples TRBV7-2 to TRBJ2-5, with 10 nucleotides matching TRBD1. J gave up 5 bases and V 7 bases, and 7 bases lay outside the gene matches. The CDR3 has 14 residues. CDR1 is SGHTA and CDR2 is FQGNSA in the germline V gene. For the CDR3, the DNA is TGTGCCAGCACCTGGGGACAGGGGTATGAGACCCAGTACTTC. As protein: CASTWGQGYETQYF.

This CDR3 is CASSLGLARDNEQFF. The CDR3 bases are TGTGCCAGCAGTTTAGGGCTAGCAAGAGACAATGAGCAGTTCTTC. J is TRBJ2-1 and V is TRBV27; weak D call: TRBD2 (5 bases). Germline-derived CDR1 and CDR2 are MNHEY and SMNVEV (reference sequence). This CDR3 contains 15 residues. V lost 2 bases and J lost 5, with 13 bases in between.

The rearrangement joins TRBV7-2 to TRBJ1-2; D perhaps matches TRBD1 (5 bases). V lost 3 bases and J 8 bases, leaving 13 bases between the germline ends. CDR3 length: 13 residues. The germline CDR1 and CDR2 sequences are SGHTA and FQGNSA. In nucleotides, the CDR3 is TGTGCCAGCAGCTTGGGGGAGAGGGACGGCTACACCTTC. Translation: CASSLGERDGYTF.

The CDR3, as DNA: TGTGCCAGCAGAGCGGGCCTTAATGAAAAACTGTTTTTT. This gives the protein CASRAGLNEKLFF. V and J are TRBV6-1 and TRBJ1-4; D ambiguous. CDR3 length equals 13 residues. Trimming left V 6 bases short and J 4 bases short, with 9 bases between. Per germline, CDR1 MNHNS and CDR2 SASEGT.

This rearrangement joins TRBV11-3 to TRBJ2-7; tentatively, D is TRBD1 or TRBD2 (5 bases each). The CDR3 is made up of 12 amino acids. V gave up 6 bases and J gave up 7 bases, with 13 bases separating them. Looked up from germline, CDR1 is SGHNT and CDR2 is YENEEA. CDR3 protein: CASRGAWGEQYF. CDR3 sequence (DNA): TGTGCCAGCAGAGGGGCTTGGGGGGAGCAGTACTTC.

The chain couples TRBV27 to TRBJ2-5; D perhaps matches TRBD2 (5 bases). TRBJ2-7 explains the end of the DNA better; the J call may be wrong. The CDR3 loop spans 16 amino acids. Looked up from germline, CDR1 is MNHEY and CDR2 is SMNVEV (reference sequence). The DNA of the CDR3 is TGTGCCAGCGCCAGGATCGGGGAGCCTAGAGCCTACGAGCAGTACTTC. Protein sequence: CASARIGEPRAYEQYF.

The rearrangement joins TRBV28 to TRBJ2-1; D possibly uses TRBD1 or TRBD2 (5 bases each). The CDR3 covers 15 residues. CDR1 is MDHEN, CDR2 SYDVKM, per germline. Trimming pared 4 bases from V and 9 bases from J, leaving 19 bases between. Written as DNA, the CDR3 is TGTGCCAGCAGTTCCGCCGGGACCAAACTCGGTGAGCAGTTCTTC. Translated: CASSSAGTKLGEQFF.

This chain joins TRBV6-5 and TRBJ2-7, with a tentative D call TRBD1 (6 bases). Germline V lookup: CDR1 MNHEY, CDR2 SVGAGI. Trimming took off 8 bases at V and 3 bases at J, with 20 bases between the two ends. This CDR3 comprises 15 residues. As DNA, the CDR3 is TGTGCCAGCTCTACTCGAGGTGGACAGAGCTACGAGCAGTACTTC. It codes for CASSTRGGQSYEQYF.

This clone was found once. V gene TRBV28 combines with J gene TRBJ2-1; 11 nucleotides match TRBD2. Germline V gives CDR1 MDHEN, CDR2 SYDVKM. The CDR3 totals 14 residues. The V gene end was trimmed by 8 bases and the J gene end by 7 bases; junction bases not matched to a gene: 7. The CDR3 nucleotides read TGTGCCAGCGAACTAGCGGGAGCGGGGAATGAGCAGTTCTTC. It specifies CASELAGAGNEQFF.

The chain carries TRBV7-2 and TRBJ2-3; 12 bases are a match to TRBD2. With V trimmed by 4 bases and J by 3 bases, 5 bases remained unmatched. CDR1 and CDR2 from the germline V gene are SGHTA and FQGNSA. This CDR3 comprises 16 residues. CDR3 residues: CASSSRLAGVTDTQYF. The CDR3 nucleotides read TGTGCCAGCAGCTCCCGACTAGCGGGAGTGACAGATACGCAGTATTTT.

This rearrangement joins TRBV6-6 to TRBJ1-1; 8 nucleotides agree with TRBD1. Germline CDR1 reads MNHNY; CDR2 reads SVGAGI (reference sequence). The CDR3 sequence is 14 residues long. With 5 bases clipped from V and 5 bases from J, the junction kept 7 bases outside the gene matches. In DNA form, the CDR3 reads TGTGCCAGCAGTCCCGGACAGGGATGGACTGAAGCTTTCTTT. This gives the protein CASSPGQGWTEAFF.

This chain uses TRBV4-1 with TRBJ1-5; D uncertain. Germline CDR1 reads MGHRA; CDR2 reads YSYEKL. V was shortened by 0 bases and J by 3 bases, with 15 bases between the two germline ends. CDR3 length: 17 amino acids. CDR3 region: CASSQDRESAYNQPQHF. Here the CDR3 DNA reads TGCGCCAGCAGCCAAGATAGAGAATCGGCTTACAATCAGCCCCAGCATTTT.

The genes are TRBV11-2 and TRBJ2-1, with 9 bases that match TRBD2. CDR3 size: 15 residues. Germline lookup yields CDR1 SGHAT and CDR2 FQNNGV. The V gene end was trimmed by 3 bases and the J gene end by 10 bases; junction bases not matched to a gene: 10. In DNA form, the CDR3 reads TGTGCCAGCAGCTTGTGGGGCGGGAGGGCCGAAGAGCAGTTCTTC. Protein: CASSLWGGRAEEQFF.

This chain joins TRBV13 and TRBJ1-3; 7 bases match TRBD1. Germline V CDR1 and CDR2: PRHDT, FYEKMQ (reference sequence). The length of the CDR3 is 15 residues. The trim removed 5 bases at V and 6 bases at J, leaving 10 bases unmatched. CDR3 residues: CASSPNTGAANTIYF. The CDR3 DNA reads TGTGCCAGCAGCCCCAACACAGGGGCGGCAAACACCATATATTTT.

The V gene is TRBV19, the J gene TRBJ1-4; TRBD1 agrees at 7 bases. CDR3 length equals 14 residues. The germline V gene encodes CDR1 LNHDA and CDR2 SQIVND (reference sequence). The V gene end was trimmed by 6 bases and the J gene end by 5 bases; junction bases not matched to a gene: 6. The CDR3 nucleotides read TGTGCCAGTAGGCGGGACAGCATAAATGAAAAACTGTTTTTT. It is translated as CASRRDSINEKLFF.

This chain links TRBV5-1 with TRBJ2-3; D call uncertain. The CDR3 loop spans 14 amino acids. V was pared by 4 bases and J by 6 bases, with 15 bases between. Per the germline V gene, CDR1 is SGHRS and CDR2 is YFSETQ. The CDR3 spells CASSLTSSADTQYF. CDR3 nucleotides: TGCGCCAGCAGCCTTACCTCTAGTGCCGATACGCAGTATTTT.

V usage is TRBV11-3 and J usage is TRBJ2-5, with 12 bases that match TRBD1. J gave up 4 bases and V 1 base, and 16 bases lay outside the gene matches. Germline CDR1 is SGHNT and CDR2 is YENEEA. CDR3 size: 20 residues. Written as DNA, the CDR3 is TGTGCCAGCAGCTTAGGAGCCTTGAGTCGGCCGGGACAGGGGGCAGAGACCCAGTACTTC. Protein product: CASSLGALSRPGQGAETQYF. The entire variable domain, with the rest obtained from reference TRBV11-3 and TRBJ2-5, is as follows: EAGVVQSPRYKIIEKKQPVAFWCNPISGHNTLYWYLQNLGQGPELLIRYENEEAVDDSQLPKDRFSAERLKGVDSTLKIQPAELGDSAVYLCASSLGALSRPGQGAETQYFGPGTRLLVL.

The sample holds one count of this clone. The rearrangement uses TRBV5-1 and TRBJ1-2, with a weak D call TRBD1 (5 bases). Germline values: CDR1 SGHRS, CDR2 YFSETQ. V was shortened by 3 bases and J by 8 bases, with 11 bases between the two germline ends. The CDR3 runs to 12 residues. The CDR3 DNA follows: TGCGCCAGCAGCTCACCAGGGAGAGGCTACACCTTC. Translation gives CASSSPGRGYTF.

V is TRBV18 and J is TRBJ1-1, with TRBD1 as a possible D gene (6 bases). Between the trimmed V and J ends, which lost 3 bases and 7 bases, there was a span of 12 bases. CDR3 size: 13 residues. The germline CDR1 and CDR2 sequences are KGHSH and LQKENI. The CDR3 reads CASSPRTAYEAFF. In nucleotides, the CDR3 is TGTGCCAGCTCACCGAGGACAGCTTATGAAGCTTTCTTT.

This chain's CDR3 is CASSIGDPTSYEQYF. In DNA, the CDR3 is TGTGCCAGTAGTATAGGGGACCCAACATCCTACGAGCAGTACTTC. The chain uses TRBV19 and TRBJ2-7; D is perhaps TRBD1 or TRBD2 (5 bases each). The CDR3 is 15 residues long. CDR1 is LNHDA and CDR2 is SQIVND in the germline V gene (reference sequence). Trimming cost V 1 base and J 1 base, with 11 bases left between them.

This chain links TRBV6-5 with TRBJ1-4, with TRBD1 matching over 8 bases. V lost 4 bases to trimming and J lost 8 bases; unmatched junction nucleotides: 3. The CDR3 covers 13 residues. The germline CDR1 and CDR2 sequences are MNHEY and SVGAGI. CDR3 residues: CASSFDRGEKLFF. The CDR3 DNA follows: TGTGCCAGCAGTTTCGACAGGGGCGAAAAACTGTTTTTT.